This is a list of T cell receptor beta chains from one sample in a study of monozygotic twins with inflammatory bowel disease. TCRdb processed the 5' RACE reads again and assigns one entry to each CDR3 protein, with no DNA. There are under 200,000 distinct CDR3 sequences in the sample, with 2% to 2.5% held by the top ten. The sequenced sample consisted of blood. These receptors originate from a human donor with ulcerative colitis or Crohn's disease, or a healthy co-twin of an affected twin (not recorded which). CDR3s include the opening cysteine and the closing phenylalanine or tryptophan.

V gene: TRBV20-1
J gene: TRBJ2-3
CDR3 protein: CSASNGRNTDTQYF

V gene: TRBV5-1
J gene: TRBJ2-5
CDR3 protein: CASSFLGTGQETQYF

V gene: TRBV6-5
J gene: TRBJ2-4
CDR3 protein: CASSWRPGLRAKNIQYF

V gene: TRBV7-2
J gene: TRBJ2-7
CDR3 protein: CASSSATSGRLGEQYF

V gene: TRBV20-1
J gene: TRBJ2-3
CDR3 protein: CSASHSGGTDTQYF

V gene: TRBV23-1
J gene: TRBJ2-1
CDR3 protein: CASSPEGLARPSEQFF

V gene: TRBV6-5
J gene: TRBJ1-2
CDR3 protein: CASSYTGYGGGYTF

V gene: TRBV20-1
J gene: TRBJ2-1
CDR3 protein: CSAGGGAHTYNEQFF

V gene: TRBV28
J gene: TRBJ2-6
CDR3 protein: CASTLPQGNSGANVLTF

V gene: TRBV7-2
J gene: TRBJ1-2
CDR3 protein: CASSSFGYGYTF

V gene: TRBV5-5
J gene: TRBJ1-1
CDR3 protein: CASSLQGGRVNTEAFF

V gene: TRBV30
J gene: TRBJ1-1
CDR3 protein: CAWSVQSSGSTEAFF

V gene: TRBV19
J gene: TRBJ2-7
CDR3 protein: CASSGTGADEQYF

V gene: TRBV6-2/TRBV6-3
J gene: TRBJ2-7
CDR3 protein: CASTLTGVSSYEQYF

V gene: TRBV4-1
J gene: TRBJ1-2
CDR3 protein: CASSLDGQGYGYTF

V gene: TRBV5-1
J gene: TRBJ1-4
CDR3 protein: CASGSGHYNEKLFF

V gene: TRBV7-2
J gene: TRBJ2-3
CDR3 protein: CASSLAASPGTDTQYF

V gene: TRBV7-9
J gene: TRBJ1-4
CDR3 protein: CASSPSRGQGNEKLFF

V gene: TRBV12-3/TRBV12-4
J gene: TRBJ2-2
CDR3 protein: CASNRPQGSSTGELFF

V gene: TRBV3-1
J gene: TRBJ1-2
CDR3 protein: CASSQDPGIYGYTF

V gene: TRBV5-1
J gene: TRBJ2-1
CDR3 protein: CASSVTGTQNEQFF

V gene: TRBV18
J gene: TRBJ2-5
CDR3 protein: CASSRDLLSGETQYF

V gene: TRBV20-1
J gene: TRBJ2-5
CDR3 protein: CSAHIPGGETQYF

V gene: TRBV5-1
J gene: TRBJ2-3
CDR3 protein: CASSVQTGLGTDTQYF

V gene: TRBV28
J gene: TRBJ2-5
CDR3 protein: CASSSRVPRAQETQYF

V gene: TRBV19
J gene: TRBJ1-2
CDR3 protein: CASSARDRVNGYTF

V gene: TRBV5-5
J gene: TRBJ2-5
CDR3 protein: CASSLVILGGETQYF

V gene: TRBV4-2
J gene: TRBJ1-5
CDR3 protein: CASSQDRGLRQPQHF

V gene: TRBV5-1
J gene: TRBJ1-4
CDR3 protein: CASSPRTTNEKLFF

V gene: TRBV7-9
J gene: TRBJ1-6
CDR3 protein: CASSLLQVVNSPLHF

V gene: TRBV4-2
J gene: TRBJ2-7
CDR3 protein: CASSPQTGYEQYF

V gene: TRBV11-2
J gene: TRBJ2-2
CDR3 protein: CASSLGSEGEGPGELFF

V gene: TRBV7-2
J gene: TRBJ2-7
CDR3 protein: CASSLEGGEDEQYF

V gene: TRBV5-5
J gene: TRBJ2-1
CDR3 protein: CASSPVAGIVNEQFF

V gene: TRBV20-1
J gene: TRBJ2-7
CDR3 protein: CSARDRQGTLTSYEQYF

V gene: TRBV20-1
J gene: TRBJ2-2
CDR3 protein: CSAAPDSFTGELFF

V gene: TRBV28
J gene: TRBJ2-5
CDR3 protein: CASERGVSGSQYF

V gene: TRBV3-1
J gene: TRBJ1-1
CDR3 protein: CASSRSALRTEAFF

V gene: TRBV4-2
J gene: TRBJ2-3
CDR3 protein: CASSQELAGGTDTQYF

V gene: TRBV7-3
J gene: TRBJ1-4
CDR3 protein: CASSLSPNEKLFF

V gene: TRBV5-1
J gene: TRBJ2-3
CDR3 protein: CASSLGGLAGGRADTQYF

V gene: TRBV7-6
J gene: TRBJ2-2
CDR3 protein: CASTMVVFPAGELFF

V gene: TRBV10-3
J gene: TRBJ2-3
CDR3 protein: CAIRILSTDTQYF

V gene: TRBV20-1
J gene: TRBJ1-6
CDR3 protein: CSQSEGNNSPLHF

V gene: TRBV20-1
J gene: TRBJ1-2
CDR3 protein: CSARASAGPYGYTF

V gene: TRBV4-3
J gene: TRBJ2-1
CDR3 protein: CASSYRTSGKGEQFF

V gene: TRBV28
J gene: TRBJ1-2
CDR3 protein: CASSSFRGYGYTF

V gene: TRBV5-1
J gene: TRBJ1-2
CDR3 protein: CASSLDTTGERNYGYTF

V gene: TRBV6-5
J gene: TRBJ1-2
CDR3 protein: CASSYSGGGYTF

V gene: TRBV19
J gene: TRBJ1-6
CDR3 protein: CASSIQGGRASYNSPLHF

V gene: TRBV5-4
J gene: TRBJ2-1
CDR3 protein: CASSPGTRGNNEQFF